The rows below give T cell receptor beta chains drawn from one sample of a study of T-cell reconstitution after alpha-beta-depleted transplantation in children. Via MiXCR, TCRdb re-called the PCR reads, giving one row per CDR3 protein. The sample lists about 460,000 distinct CDR3 sequences, approximately 10% seen once, with 14% in the top ten. The input for sequencing was PBMCs, mostly from graft donor cells, taken 180 days after TCRalphabeta/CD19-depleted stem cell transplant. These receptors were obtained from a female patient between 2 and 15 years old who had a stem cell transplant for aplastic anemia, so the T cells may come from the graft donor. The CDR3 runs from the conserved cysteine through the conserved F or W. A D gene is named only where the DNA matches it firmly. Where a row states a size, it is once, few, many or the class of an expanded clone; other rows omit it.

abundance,len,j_gene,d_gene,v_gene,CDR3aa,CDR3nt
few,15,TRBJ2-3,-,TRBV15,CATSQLFNRGSTQYF,TGTGCCACCAGCCAACTATTCAACCGGGGTAGTACGCAGTATTTT
few,15,TRBJ1-1,-,TRBV6-2/TRBV6-3,CASSIHDVGNTEAFF,TGTGCCAGCAGTATCCATGACGTGGGGAACACTGAAGCTTTCTTT
few,15,TRBJ2-1,TRBD2,TRBV27,CASSFLSGSVNGQFF,TGTGCCAGCAGTTTTCTTAGCGGGAGTGTCAATGGACAGTTCTTC
few,15,TRBJ2-1,-,TRBV5-1,CASGPWERANNEQFF,TGCGCCAGCGGCCCTTGGGAGCGGGCAAACAATGAGCAGTTCTTC
few,16,TRBJ1-1,-,TRBV7-3,CASSLGGRGGGTEAFF,TGTGCCAGCAGCTTAGGGGGGAGGGGAGGCGGCACTGAAGCTTTCTTT
-,18,TRBJ1-5,-,TRBV7-8,CASSLVRPGAFSNQPQHF,TGTGCCAGCAGCTTAGTGAGACCGGGGGCCTTTAGCAATCAGCCCCAGCATTTT
many,12,TRBJ2-5,TRBD1,TRBV20-1,CSARPGQGPQYF,TGCAGTGCTAGACCGGGACAGGGGCCCCAGTACTTC
-,21,TRBJ2-1,-,TRBV11-3,CASSLGDASTGPMEAYNEQFF,TGTGCCAGCAGCTTAGGGGACGCCAGTACAGGTCCTATGGAAGCCTACAATGAGCAGTTCTTC
-,9,TRBJ2-1,-,TRBV24-1,CATVDEQFF,TGTGCCACCGTGGATGAGCAGTTCTTC
few,17,TRBJ1-6,-,TRBV5-1,CASSFSPGHRYNSPLHF,TGCGCCAGCAGCTTCTCTCCGGGACACCGCTATAATTCACCCCTCCACTTT
many,14,TRBJ2-3,TRBD2,TRBV4-1,CASSQAGGKDTQYF,TGCGCCAGCAGCCAAGCGGGGGGAAAAGATACGCAGTATTTT
few,13,TRBJ2-1,-,TRBV10-3,CAIRPGLNNEQFF,TGTGCCATCAGGCCGGGACTTAACAATGAGCAGTTCTTC
few,14,TRBJ2-7,TRBD1,TRBV20-1,CSASWTGSSYEQYF,TGCAGTGCTAGTTGGACAGGGTCCTCCTACGAGCAGTACTTC
-,14,TRBJ1-1,TRBD1,TRBV2,CASVHRGLNTEAFF,TGTGCCAGCGTACACAGGGGGCTGAACACTGAAGCTTTCTTT
few,12,TRBJ2-2,TRBD1,TRBV18,CASSRQGRELFF,TGTGCCAGCTCTCGACAGGGCCGGGAGCTGTTTTTT
many,17,TRBJ2-1,TRBD2,TRBV28,CASSLLPGLAGAGEQFF,TGTGCCAGCAGTTTACTCCCGGGACTAGCGGGCGCCGGTGAGCAGTTCTTC
many,16,TRBJ2-1,-,TRBV3-1,CASSQVVRAQGNEQFF,TGTGCCAGCAGCCAAGTTGTCCGGGCCCAGGGTAATGAGCAGTTCTTC
few,16,TRBJ2-4,-,TRBV12-3/TRBV12-4,CASSFLVRGSKNIQYF,TGTGCCAGCAGTTTTCTGGTTAGGGGGAGCAAAAACATTCAGTACTTC
few,17,TRBJ2-7,TRBD2,TRBV4-3,CASSQDPAARGGLEQYF,TGCGCCAGCAGCCAAGATCCGGCAGCCCGGGGGGGACTGGAGCAGTACTTC
-,16,TRBJ2-5,-,TRBV19,CASSTQPGHYQETQYF,TGTGCCAGTAGTACTCAGCCGGGACACTACCAAGAGACCCAGTACTTC
few,14,TRBJ1-3,-,TRBV29-1,CSVASGGTGNTIYF,TGCAGCGTTGCAAGCGGGGGGACAGGAAACACCATATATTTT
few,14,TRBJ2-3,TRBD1,TRBV30,CACQGADSTDTQYF,TGTGCCTGTCAGGGGGCGGATAGTACAGATACGCAGTATTTT
-,16,TRBJ1-1,-,TRBV4-2,CASSPFARVVGTEAFF,TGTGCCAGCAGCCCCTTCGCCAGGGTCGTAGGGACTGAAGCTTTCTTT
-,14,TRBJ1-5,TRBD1,TRBV25-1,CASQTGTSNQPQHF,TGTGCCAGCCAGACAGGGACCTCCAATCAGCCCCAGCATTTT
-,13,TRBJ2-3,-,TRBV20-1,CSARAWVTDTQYF,TGCAGTGCTAGAGCCTGGGTCACAGATACGCAGTATTTT
many,15,TRBJ2-1,TRBD2,TRBV12-3/TRBV12-4,CASSSWGLVSNEQFF,TGTGCCAGCAGTTCCTGGGGACTAGTCAGCAATGAGCAGTTCTTC
many,14,TRBJ2-1,-,TRBV2,CASKIYPASNEQFF,TGTGCCAGCAAGATTTATCCGGCTTCCAATGAGCAGTTCTTC
many,14,TRBJ2-7,-,TRBV14,CASSQDRGRYEQYF,TGTGCCAGCAGCCAAGACAGGGGACGGTACGAGCAGTACTTC
many,19,TRBJ2-2,TRBD1,TRBV18,CASSPRHDRVGWNTGELFF,TGTGCCAGCTCACCCAGACATGACAGGGTCGGTTGGAACACCGGGGAGCTGTTTTTT
many,13,TRBJ2-1,-,TRBV20-1,CSADRSSYNEQFF,TGCAGTGCTGACAGGAGCTCCTACAATGAGCAGTTCTTC
-,14,TRBJ2-3,-,TRBV5-4,CASSLVGNTDTQYF,TGTGCCAGCAGCTTGGTGGGGAACACAGATACGCAGTATTTT